Given below is one TCR beta chain in context. Antigen specificity is unknown. Germline V gene lookup returns CDR1 LGHNA and CDR2 YSLEER. This CDR3 is 18 amino acids long. Trimming removed 0 bases from V and 4 bases from J; junction bases left unmatched: 12. The sample originates from a study of T-cell memory formation after mild COVID-19. Whole-study results and caveats: Shrinking CD4+ clones were chiefly CM and EM; CD8+ ones were chiefly EMRA.

After 5'RACE with constant-segment primers, TCR alpha and TCR beta cDNA libraries carrying sample barcodes and UMIs were obtained. TCRdb reprocessed the 5' RACE reads with MiXCR, giving one entry per CDR3 protein. The sample consists of around 440,000 distinct CDR3 sequences, 15% to 20% of them appearing once. The chain carries TRBV4-3 and TRBJ2-7, with 10 bases that match TRBD2. The sample comprised PBMCs or a T cell subset sorted from them (not recorded which). This TCR was recovered from an adult woman who had mild COVID-19 (a few samples of this study predate the infection). Cell type and time point are not known. For the CDR3, the DNA is TGCGCCAGCAGCCAAGATCCGGCTCTAGCGGGAGCTTTGTACGAGCAGTACTTC. Encoded protein: CASSQDPALAGALYEQYF.